The 31 T cell receptor beta chains reported below all come from one sample, sequenced in a study of PD-1 blockade in classical Hodgkin lymphoma. Each and every patient relapsed after autologous stem cell transplantation, and patients got differing brentuximab vedotin exposure. The data were produced by immunoSEQ multiplex PCR, yet TCRdb's version contains in-frame clones alone and is incomplete. The sample records nearly 25,000 clones, around three quarters being singletons. The source material was peripheral blood mononuclear cells (PBMCs), sampled before the second cycle of nivolumab. These receptors all come from a human donor with classical Hodgkin lymphoma.

This clone has more than one count but fewer than ten. The gene calls are TRBV4-1 and TRBJ2-2, with TRBD1 identical over 12 bases. Looked up from germline, CDR1 is MGHRA and CDR2 is YSYEKL. The CDR3 runs 15 residues. Trimming took 4 bases from V and 6 from J; bases not matched to a gene: 3. CDR3 sequence reads: CASSPGQGAAGELFF. The DNA for the CDR3 is TGCGCCAGCAGCCCGGGACAGGGGGCAGCCGGGGAGCTGTTTTTT.

DNA for the CDR3: TGTGCTAGTGGTATCGACTTCACTGAAGCTTTCTTT. Protein: CASGIDFTEAFF. V is TRBV12-5 and J is TRBJ1-1; D unresolved. The V end was cut by 5 bases, the J end by 4 bases, with 8 bases between. The CDR3 runs 12 residues. Looked up from germline, CDR1 is LGHNT and CDR2 is FRNRAP.

The genes are TRBV7-3 and TRBJ1-1, with a possible D match to TRBD1 (6 bases). In germline, CDR1 is SGHTA, CDR2 FQGTGA. The germline V and J ends were trimmed by 5 bases and 7 bases, with 20 bases remaining between them. The CDR3 contains 15 residues. CDR3 in amino acids: CASSRLAGTHNEAFF. DNA of the CDR3: TGTGCCAGCAGCCGACTAGCGGGGACACACAATGAAGCTTTCTTT. The variable domain in full, with the rest retrieved from reference TRBV7-3 and TRBJ1-1, is GAGVSQTPSNKVTEKGKYVELRCDPISGHTALYWYRQSLGQGPEFLIYFQGTGAADDSGLPNDRFFAVRPEGSVSTLKIQRTERGDSAVYLCASSRLAGTHNEAFFGQGTRLTVV.

The chain recombines TRBV2 with TRBJ1-3; 10 bases map to TRBD1. CDR1 and CDR2 (germline): SNHLY, FYNNEI. With 4 bases clipped from V and 3 bases from J, the junction kept 6 bases outside the gene matches. This CDR3 has 16 residues. CDR3 sequence: CASSAGTGVGGNTIYF. The CDR3 DNA reads as TGTGCCAGCAGTGCGGGGACAGGGGTTGGTGGAAACACCATATATTTT.

This clone appeared a single time. The chain couples TRBV14 to TRBJ2-5; D remains ambiguous. The CDR3 covers 14 residues. V dropped 1 base and J dropped 1 base, with 7 bases sitting between them. CDR1 is SGHDN and CDR2 is FVKESK in the germline V gene. The chain's CDR3 is CASSQVSIQETQYF. In DNA form, the CDR3 reads TGTGCCAGCAGCCAAGTTAGTATCCAAGAGACCCAGTACTTC.

This chain uses TRBV2 with TRBJ2-7; 9 nucleotides align to TRBD1. This CDR3 region has 15 residues. Germline V gives CDR1 SNHLY, CDR2 FYNNEI. The junction had 11 bases not matched to a gene; V was cut back by 7 bases and J by 4 bases. The CDR3, as DNA: TGTGCCAGCATCGAAAGGGGACAGGGATATTACGAGCAGTACTTC. It is translated as CASIERGQGYYEQYF.

The V and J genes are TRBV12-5 and TRBJ2-3; 9 positions match TRBD1. Germline CDR1 LGHNT, CDR2 FRNRAP. The ends lost 6 bases at V and 0 bases at J; junction bases unmatched: 7. The CDR3 contains 16 residues. The DNA for the CDR3 is TGTGCTAGTGGCCTGGGGACAGGGAAAAGCACAGATACGCAGTATTTT. It encodes CASGLGTGKSTDTQYF.

This chain connects TRBV27 to TRBJ1-4, with D tentatively TRBD1 (5 bases). V was pared by 7 bases and J by 5 bases, with 14 bases between. The CDR3 runs 14 residues. Per the germline V gene, CDR1 is MNHEY and CDR2 is SMNVEV (reference sequence). The CDR3 coding sequence is TGTGCCAGCACGGCTAAGGGACTGAATGAAAAACTGTTTTTT. Amino acid sequence: CASTAKGLNEKLFF.

The chain uses TRBV4-3 and TRBJ2-1; 14 bases match TRBD2. The CDR3 is 17 residues long. CDR1 is LGHNA and CDR2 is YSLEER in the germline V gene. The ends lost 3 bases at V and 3 bases at J; junction bases unmatched: 4. The CDR3 here is CASSQGGLAGVYNEQFF. CDR3 DNA sequence: TGCGCCAGCAGCCAGGGGGGACTAGCGGGAGTCTACAATGAGCAGTTCTTC.

This clone was found once. J is TRBJ2-2 and V is TRBV28; a weak D match, TRBD1 (5 bases). The CDR3 extends over 16 amino acids. Germline CDR1 MDHEN, CDR2 SYDVKM. The V end lost 2 bases, the J end lost 0 bases, and 10 bases lay between the germline ends. CDR3 in DNA: TGTGCCAGCAGTTTAGGGGCCTCCCCGAACACCGGGGAGCTGTTTTTT. This codes for CASSLGASPNTGELFF.

V gene TRBV10-1 combines with J gene TRBJ2-7, with a weak D call TRBD1 (6 bases). CDR1 and CDR2 (germline): WNHNN, SYGVQD (reference sequence). V lost 9 bases to trimming and J lost 4 bases, with 16 bases between them. The CDR3 loop spans 13 amino acids. The CDR3 spells CARRDRLAYEQYF. The CDR3 region has the DNA TGCGCCAGAAGAGACAGGTTGGCGTACGAGCAGTACTTC.

The chain employs TRBV6-1 and TRBJ2-1; 9 bases are a match to TRBD2. V lost 4 bases to trimming and J lost 7 bases; unmatched junction nucleotides: 11. CDR1 and CDR2 from the germline V gene are MNHNS and SASEGT. The CDR3 has 16 residues. CDR3 DNA: TGTGCCAGCAGTGGATTAGCGGGAGACGGATGGAATGAGCAGTTCTTC. Amino acid sequence: CASSGLAGDGWNEQFF.

This chain connects TRBV5-6 to TRBJ2-2; a weak D match, TRBD2 (5 bases). Looked up from germline, CDR1 is SGHDT and CDR2 is YYEEEE. The V end lost 4 bases, the J end lost 5 bases, and 12 bases lay between the germline ends. CDR3 length: 14 amino acids. The CDR3 spells CASSLDSGTGELFF. DNA for the CDR3: TGTGCCAGCAGCCTTGATTCGGGGACCGGGGAGCTGTTTTTT.

The V call is TRBV5-4, the J call TRBJ1-2, with 12 bases lining up with TRBD1. The CDR3 has 14 amino acids. Germline CDR1 is SGHNT and CDR2 is YYREEE (reference sequence). V gave up 4 bases and J gave up 8 bases; unmatched junction bases: 6. CDR3 nucleotide sequence: TGTGCCAGCAGCACCCGGGACAGGGGGCGAGGCTACACCTTC. This encodes CASSTRDRGRGYTF.

The chain links TRBV9 to TRBJ1-3; D gene unclear. The V end lost 0 bases, the J end lost 0 bases, and 4 bases lay between the germline ends. Germline-derived CDR1 and CDR2 are SGDLS and YYNGEE. This CDR3 has 14 residues. CDR3 bases: TGTGCCAGCAGCGTAGAAAACTCTGGAAACACCATATATTTT. Translating gives CASSVENSGNTIYF.

The V and J genes are TRBV4-3 and TRBJ2-7; 11 nucleotides match TRBD2. The CDR3 covers 15 residues. V lost 4 bases and J lost 0; bases outside the gene matches: 2. CDR1 LGHNA and CDR2 YSLEER come from the germline V gene. The CDR3 loop reads CASSLTSGSSYEQYF. The DNA for the CDR3 is TGCGCCAGCAGCCTTACTAGCGGGAGCTCCTACGAGCAGTACTTC.

This chain joins TRBV9 and TRBJ2-7, with 8 bases matching TRBD2. Germline CDR1 is SGDLS and CDR2 is YYNGEE. Trimming at V came to 0 bases and at J to 3 bases, leaving 2 bases not matched to a gene. The CDR3 is 14 residues long. Here the CDR3 DNA reads TGTGCCAGCAGCGTAGTTGCGGGAGGCTACGAGCAGTACTTC. Protein sequence: CASSVVAGGYEQYF.

J is TRBJ2-2 and V is TRBV5-1; tentative D call: TRBD2 (6 bases). V lost 6 bases to trimming and J lost 0 bases, with 9 bases between them. The CDR3 spans 14 residues. Germline V gene data show CDR1 as SGHRS and CDR2 as YFSETQ. In DNA form, the CDR3 reads TGCGCCAGCACGCGGGACTCGAACACCGGGGAGCTGTTTTTT. This sequence encodes CASTRDSNTGELFF.

This clone was seen a few times. The CDR3: CASSLGSGRTDTQYF. CDR3 sequence (DNA): TGTGCCAGCAGCTTAGGTAGTGGGAGAACAGATACGCAGTATTTT. This chain joins TRBV7-1 and TRBJ2-3; tentative D call: TRBD2 (5 bases). TRBV7-1 is treated as an ORF (open reading frame) with a function not yet certain. CDR3 size: 15 residues. The ends were cut back, 4 bases at V and 3 bases at J, with 14 bases in the middle.

This clone was observed a few times. The chain employs TRBV14 and TRBJ2-7; TRBD1 aligns across 9 bases. Germline CDR1 is SGHDN and CDR2 is FVKESK. The CDR3 is made up of 18 amino acids. With V trimmed by 4 bases and J by 2 bases, 15 bases remained unmatched. CDR3 DNA sequence: TGTGCCAGCAGCCCCCCTCCGGGACAGGGAATCAGGACCTACGAGCAGTACTTC. Protein: CASSPPPGQGIRTYEQYF.

The chain carries TRBV15 and TRBJ1-5; D perhaps matches TRBD1 (5 bases). The CDR3 is 14 residues long. CDR1 and CDR2 from the germline V gene are LNHNV and YYDKDF (reference sequence). The ends were cut back, 3 bases at V and 0 bases at J, with 6 bases in the middle. The CDR3 here is CATSRRGSNQPQHF. The CDR3 bases are TGTGCCACCAGCAGGAGGGGTAGCAATCAGCCCCAGCATTTT.

This chain links TRBV5-4 with TRBJ2-1, with 7 bases lining up with TRBD2. There are 15 residues in the CDR3. Germline loops: CDR1 SGHNT, CDR2 YYREEE (reference sequence). V shed 4 bases, J shed 3 bases, and the junction held 7 bases outside the gene matches. As DNA, the CDR3 is TGTGCCAGCAGCCTGGGGCGGGAGTTCTACAATGAGCAGTTCTTC. It codes for CASSLGREFYNEQFF.

This chain links TRBV5-4 with TRBJ2-7, with TRBD2 as a possible D gene (6 bases). Germline V gives CDR1 SGHNT, CDR2 YYREEE (reference sequence). With 4 bases removed from V and 5 bases from J, the gap between germline ends came to 16 bases. This CDR3 comprises 14 residues. DNA for the CDR3: TGTGCCAGCAGCCCTGGAGGGGTTTTGGACGAGCAGTACTTC. Its protein product is CASSPGGVLDEQYF.

The V gene is TRBV27, the J gene TRBJ2-1; TRBD2 is a possible D gene (5 bases). Germline V gene data show CDR1 as MNHEY and CDR2 as SMNVEV (reference sequence). The CDR3 extends over 15 amino acids. The V end was cut by 3 bases, the J end by 7 bases, with 16 bases between. The CDR3 sequence is CASSFTSSGGNEQFF. CDR3 nucleotide sequence: TGTGCCAGCAGTTTCACTAGTAGTGGTGGGAATGAGCAGTTCTTC.

V gene TRBV14 combines with J gene TRBJ2-7, with TRBD2 matching over 7 bases. With 2 bases clipped from V and 2 bases from J, the junction kept 3 bases outside the gene matches. This CDR3 is built from 14 residues. Germline V gene data show CDR1 as SGHDN and CDR2 as FVKESK. The DNA of the CDR3 is TGTGCCAGCAGCCAACTAGCGGCCCCCTACGAGCAGTACTTC. Residues: CASSQLAAPYEQYF. Using reference TRBV14 and TRBJ2-7 for the parts outside the CDR3, the full variable domain is EAGVTQFPSHSVIEKGQTVTLRCDPISGHDNLYWYRRVMGKEIKFLLHFVKESKQDESGMPNNRFLAERTGGTYSTLKVQPAELEDSGVYFCASSQLAAPYEQYFGPGTRLTVT.

V is TRBV2 and J is TRBJ2-1; TRBD1 aligns across 12 bases. J gave up 9 bases and V 6 bases, and 3 bases lay outside the gene matches. CDR1 is SNHLY, CDR2 FYNNEI, per germline. There are 13 residues in the CDR3. The CDR3 bases are TGTGCCAGCAGGCGGGACAGGGGGCCTGAGCAGTTCTTC. As protein: CASRRDRGPEQFF.

This chain joins TRBV5-1 and TRBJ2-3; D tentatively reads TRBD1 or TRBD2 (5 bases each). The length of the CDR3 is 14 residues. Germline V gene data show CDR1 as SGHRS and CDR2 as YFSETQ. The V end lost 3 bases, the J end lost 1 base, and 9 bases lay between the germline ends. CDR3 sequence (DNA): TGCGCCAGCAGCTATGGGACGGGCACAGATACGCAGTATTTT. Protein product: CASSYGTGTDTQYF.

This clone was recorded only once. This chain uses TRBV5-4 with TRBJ2-7, with D unclear. This CDR3 is built from 14 residues. Germline CDR1 SGHNT, CDR2 YYREEE (reference sequence). V shed 4 bases and J shed 0 bases, with 11 bases lying between them. The CDR3 bases are TGTGCCAGCAGCATAGACGGCAGCTCCTACGAGCAGTACTTC. This gives the protein CASSIDGSSYEQYF. Looking up the rest from reference TRBV5-4 and TRBJ2-7 gives the full variable domain: ETGVTQSPTHLIKTRGQQVTLRCSSQSGHNTVSWYQQALGQGPQFIFQYYREEENGRGNFPPRFSGLQFPNYSSELNVNALELDDSALYLCASSIDGSSYEQYFGPGTRLTVT.

V usage is TRBV27 and J usage is TRBJ2-3, with TRBD2 matching 7 bases. Germline V CDR1 and CDR2: MNHEY, SMNVEV (reference sequence). The J segment lost 1 base and the V segment lost 2 bases, leaving 12 bases of the junction unmatched. The CDR3 sequence is 18 residues long. The CDR3 DNA follows: TGTGCCAGCAGTTTACTAGCGGTGCCCTCGGAGGGCACAGATACGCAGTATTTT. Encoded protein: CASSLLAVPSEGTDTQYF.

The chain combines TRBV7-2 with TRBJ2-7, with a possible D match to TRBD2 (6 bases). The CDR3 length is 15 residues. The germline CDR1 and CDR2 sequences are SGHTA and FQGNSA. Trimming left V 0 bases short and J 4 bases short, with 13 bases between. The CDR3 reads CASSLAWASVYEQYF. CDR3 bases: TGTGCCAGCAGCTTAGCATGGGCTAGCGTGTACGAGCAGTACTTC.

V is TRBV7-8 and J is TRBJ2-1, with D perhaps TRBD2 (6 bases). The CDR3 has 15 amino acids. Germline V gene lookup returns CDR1 SGHVS and CDR2 FQNEAQ. V was trimmed by 1 base and J by 3 bases, leaving 10 bases between them. CDR3 nucleotides: TGTGCCAGCAGCTTAGAGGGACTTAACTACAATGAGCAGTTCTTC. It is translated as CASSLEGLNYNEQFF.